The present T cell receptor beta chain was sequenced within a study of blood T cell repertoires in COVID-19. TCRdb's copy holds only in-frame clones and misses some; the assay was immunoSEQ multiplex PCR. Found here are approximately 200,000 clones, about 84% of them singletons; the top ten hold about 7%. Per the germline V gene, CDR1 is SGDLS and CDR2 is YYNGEE. Unmatched junction bases numbered 7, after V lost 4 bases and J lost 2 bases. The CDR3 extends over 15 amino acids. The chain carries TRBV9 and TRBJ2-3, with 7 positions matching TRBD1. The source material was PBMCs or T cells enriched from blood (not recorded which). The source of this sequence is a woman aged 40 to 50 with acute COVID-19. CDR3 amino acids: CASSHRGHPTDTQYF. In DNA form, the CDR3 reads TGTGCCAGCAGCCACAGGGGCCATCCCACAGATACGCAGTATTTT.